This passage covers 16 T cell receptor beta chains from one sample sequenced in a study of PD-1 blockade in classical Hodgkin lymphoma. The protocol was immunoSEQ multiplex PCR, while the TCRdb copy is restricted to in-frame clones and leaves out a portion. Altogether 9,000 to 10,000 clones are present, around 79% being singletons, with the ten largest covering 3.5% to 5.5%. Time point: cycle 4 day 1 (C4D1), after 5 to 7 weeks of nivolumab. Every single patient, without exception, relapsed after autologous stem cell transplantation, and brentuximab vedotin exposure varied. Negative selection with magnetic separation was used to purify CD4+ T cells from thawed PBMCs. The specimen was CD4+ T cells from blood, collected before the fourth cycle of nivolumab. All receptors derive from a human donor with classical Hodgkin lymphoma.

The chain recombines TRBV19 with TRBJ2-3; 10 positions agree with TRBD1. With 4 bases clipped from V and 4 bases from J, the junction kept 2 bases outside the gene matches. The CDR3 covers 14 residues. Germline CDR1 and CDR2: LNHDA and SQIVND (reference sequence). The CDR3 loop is CASSRDRGPDTQYF. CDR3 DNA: TGTGCCAGTAGTAGGGACAGGGGACCAGATACGCAGTATTTT.

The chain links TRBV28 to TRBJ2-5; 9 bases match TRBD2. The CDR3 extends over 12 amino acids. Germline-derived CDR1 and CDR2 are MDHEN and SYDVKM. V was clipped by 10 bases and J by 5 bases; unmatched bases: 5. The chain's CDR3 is CATIAGVETQYF. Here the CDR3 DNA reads TGTGCCACCATAGCGGGGGTGGAGACCCAGTACTTC.

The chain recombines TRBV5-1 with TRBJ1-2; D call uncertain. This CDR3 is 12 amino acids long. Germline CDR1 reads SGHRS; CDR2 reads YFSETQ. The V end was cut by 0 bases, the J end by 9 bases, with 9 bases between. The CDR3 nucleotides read TGCGCCAGCAGCTTGGCCAAGGAAAGCTACACCTTC. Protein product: CASSLAKESYTF.

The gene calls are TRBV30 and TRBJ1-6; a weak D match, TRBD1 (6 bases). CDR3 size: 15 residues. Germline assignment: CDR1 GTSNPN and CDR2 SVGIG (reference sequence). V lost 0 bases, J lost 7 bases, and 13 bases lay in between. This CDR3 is CAWSVAGAVNSPLHF. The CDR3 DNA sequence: TGTGCCTGGAGTGTCGCAGGGGCAGTGAATTCACCCCTCCACTTT.

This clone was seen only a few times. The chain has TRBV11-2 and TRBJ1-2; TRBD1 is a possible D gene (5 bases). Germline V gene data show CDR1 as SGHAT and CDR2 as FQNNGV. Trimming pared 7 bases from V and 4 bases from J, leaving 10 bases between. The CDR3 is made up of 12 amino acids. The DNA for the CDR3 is TGTGCCAGCAAGGGACGGGGCTATGGCTACACCTTC. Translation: CASKGRGYGYTF.

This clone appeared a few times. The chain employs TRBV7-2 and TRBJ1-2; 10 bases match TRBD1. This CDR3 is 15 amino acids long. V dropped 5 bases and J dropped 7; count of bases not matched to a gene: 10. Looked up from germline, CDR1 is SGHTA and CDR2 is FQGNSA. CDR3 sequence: CASSPPGGTGVGYTF. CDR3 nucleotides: TGTGCCAGCAGCCCGCCTGGAGGGACAGGGGTTGGCTACACCTTC. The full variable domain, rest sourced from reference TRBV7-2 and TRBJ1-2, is GAGVSQSPSNKVTEKGKDVELRCDPISGHTALYWYRQSLGQGLEFLIYFQGNSAPDKSGLPSDRFSAERTGGSVSTLTIQRTQQEDSAVYLCASSPPGGTGVGYTFGSGTRLTVV.

CDR3 coding DNA: TGTGCCAGCAGCTCTACATCTCCCCTTGGTGGCTACACCTTC. Its translation is CASSSTSPLGGYTF. V is TRBV11-1 and J is TRBJ1-2; D remains ambiguous. Between the trimmed V and J ends, which lost 4 bases and 7 bases, there was a span of 16 bases. There are 14 residues in the CDR3. CDR1 and CDR2 from the germline V gene are SGHAT and FQDESV (reference sequence).

In DNA form, the CDR3 reads TGCGCCAGCAGCCCGGGGACAGCTGGTTACTATGGCTACACCTTC. It is translated as CASSPGTAGYYGYTF. The chain combines TRBV5-1 with TRBJ1-2, with 7 positions matching TRBD1. Trimming took 4 bases from V and 3 from J; bases not matched to a gene: 9. The CDR3 extends over 15 amino acids. CDR1 is SGHRS, CDR2 YFSETQ, per germline.

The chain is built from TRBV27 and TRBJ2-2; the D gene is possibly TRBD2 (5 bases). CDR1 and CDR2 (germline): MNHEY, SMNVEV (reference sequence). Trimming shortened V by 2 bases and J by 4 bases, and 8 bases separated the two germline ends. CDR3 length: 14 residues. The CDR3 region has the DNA TGTGCCAGCAGTTTAACTAGAATCACCGGGGAGCTGTTTTTT. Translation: CASSLTRITGELFF.

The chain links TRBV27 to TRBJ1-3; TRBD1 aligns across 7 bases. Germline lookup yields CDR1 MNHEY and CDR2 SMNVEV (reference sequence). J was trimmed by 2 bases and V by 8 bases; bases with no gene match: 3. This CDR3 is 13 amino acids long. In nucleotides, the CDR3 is TGTGCCAGCCGAGACAGGGCTGGAAACACCATATATTTT. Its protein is CASRDRAGNTIYF.

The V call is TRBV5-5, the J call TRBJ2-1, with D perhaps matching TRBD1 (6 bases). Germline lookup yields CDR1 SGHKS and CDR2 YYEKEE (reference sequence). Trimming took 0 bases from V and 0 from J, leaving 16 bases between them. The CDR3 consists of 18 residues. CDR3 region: CASSLVRGGGSSYNEQFF. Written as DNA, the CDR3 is TGTGCCAGCAGCTTGGTCCGAGGGGGTGGATCCTCCTACAATGAGCAGTTCTTC.

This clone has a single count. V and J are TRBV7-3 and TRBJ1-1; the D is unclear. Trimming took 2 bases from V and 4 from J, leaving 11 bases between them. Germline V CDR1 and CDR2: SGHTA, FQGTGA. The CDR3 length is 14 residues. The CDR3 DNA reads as TGTGCCAGCAGCTTATCCGCGGGCGGCACTGAAGCTTTCTTT. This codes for CASSLSAGGTEAFF.

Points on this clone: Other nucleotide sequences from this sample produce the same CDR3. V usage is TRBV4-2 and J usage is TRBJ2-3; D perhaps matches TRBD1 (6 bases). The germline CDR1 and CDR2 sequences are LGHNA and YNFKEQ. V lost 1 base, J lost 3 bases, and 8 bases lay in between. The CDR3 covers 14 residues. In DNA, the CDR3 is TGTGCCAGCAGCCAAGGTAGGGGGACAGATACGCAGTATTTT. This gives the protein CASSQGRGTDTQYF.

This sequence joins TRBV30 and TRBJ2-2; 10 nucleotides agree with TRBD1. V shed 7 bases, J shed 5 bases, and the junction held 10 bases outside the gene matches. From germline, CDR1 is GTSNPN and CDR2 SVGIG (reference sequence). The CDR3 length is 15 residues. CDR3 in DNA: TGTGCCTCCGACAGACCGGGACAGGGGACCGGGGAGCTGTTTTTT. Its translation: CASDRPGQGTGELFF.

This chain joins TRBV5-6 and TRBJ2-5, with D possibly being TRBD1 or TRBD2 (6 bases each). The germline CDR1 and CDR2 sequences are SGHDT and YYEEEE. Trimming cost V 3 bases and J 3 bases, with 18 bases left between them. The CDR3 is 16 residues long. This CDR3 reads CASSWTAEGVKETQYF. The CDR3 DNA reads TGTGCCAGCAGCTGGACGGCGGAGGGGGTTAAAGAGACCCAGTACTTC.

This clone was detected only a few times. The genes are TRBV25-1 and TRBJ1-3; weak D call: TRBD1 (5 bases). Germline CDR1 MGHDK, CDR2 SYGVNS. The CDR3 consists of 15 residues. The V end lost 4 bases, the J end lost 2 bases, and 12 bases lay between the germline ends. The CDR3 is CASSALGTAGNTIYF. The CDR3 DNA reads TGTGCCAGCAGTGCTCTCGGGACGGCTGGAAACACCATATATTTT.